This T cell receptor (beta chain) was sequenced during a study of post-analysis software for immune sequencing data. This CDR3 is built from 14 residues. Germline lookup yields CDR1 SGHTA and CDR2 FQGNSA. The V gene end was trimmed by 5 bases and the J gene end by 1 base; junction bases not matched to a gene: 3. Study-level findings and limits: Compared against controls, patients with multiple sclerosis displayed significantly lower normalized Chao1 diversity. When patients were compared with controls, five TRBV segments were more frequent, TRBV5-6, TRBV5-1 and TRBV20-1 among them.

cDNA libraries for TCR beta contained unique molecular identifiers. TCRdb reprocessed the PCR reads with MiXCR, giving one entry per CDR3 protein. The repertoire holds around 440,000 distinct CDR3 sequences, with over 35% as singletons. For this clonotype: Its matching antigen is unknown.

The specimen was blood. This clonotype originated in a girl aged 5 to 17 with multiple sclerosis. The chain is built from TRBV7-2 and TRBJ2-5; 8 bases line up with TRBD1. The CDR3 nucleotides are TGTGCCAGCAGCCAGGACAGGGCCCAAGAGACCCAGTACTTC. Amino acid sequence: CASSQDRAQETQYF.